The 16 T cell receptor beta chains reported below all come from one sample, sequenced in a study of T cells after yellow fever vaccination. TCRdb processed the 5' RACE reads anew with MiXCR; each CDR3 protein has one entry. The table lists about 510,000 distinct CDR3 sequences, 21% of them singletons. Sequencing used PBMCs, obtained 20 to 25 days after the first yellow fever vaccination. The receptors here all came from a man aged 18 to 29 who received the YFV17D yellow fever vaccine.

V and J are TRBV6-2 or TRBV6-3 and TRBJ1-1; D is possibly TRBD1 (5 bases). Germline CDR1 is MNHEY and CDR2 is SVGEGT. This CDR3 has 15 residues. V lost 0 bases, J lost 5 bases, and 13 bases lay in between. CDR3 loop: CASSYSSGTGTEAFF. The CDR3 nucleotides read TGTGCCAGCAGTTACTCGTCAGGGACTGGGACTGAAGCTTTCTTT.

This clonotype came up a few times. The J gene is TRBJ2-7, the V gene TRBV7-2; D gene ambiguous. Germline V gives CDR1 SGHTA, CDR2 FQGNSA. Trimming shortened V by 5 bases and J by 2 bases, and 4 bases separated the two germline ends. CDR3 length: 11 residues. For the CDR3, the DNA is TGTGCCAGCAGCCTACCCTACGAGCAGTACGTC. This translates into CASSLPYEQYV.

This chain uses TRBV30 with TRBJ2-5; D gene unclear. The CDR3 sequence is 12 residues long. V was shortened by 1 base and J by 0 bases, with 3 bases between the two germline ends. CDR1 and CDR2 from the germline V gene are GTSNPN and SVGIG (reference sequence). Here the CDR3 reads CAWSGDQETQYF. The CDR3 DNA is TGTGCCTGGAGTGGGGACCAAGAGACCCAGTACTTC.

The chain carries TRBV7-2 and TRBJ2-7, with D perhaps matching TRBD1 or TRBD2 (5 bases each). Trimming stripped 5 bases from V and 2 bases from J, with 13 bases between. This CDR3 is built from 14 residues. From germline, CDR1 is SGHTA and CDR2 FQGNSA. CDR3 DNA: TGTGCCAGCAGCCCCCACGGGACCCCCTACGAGCAGTACTTC. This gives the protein CASSPHGTPYEQYF.

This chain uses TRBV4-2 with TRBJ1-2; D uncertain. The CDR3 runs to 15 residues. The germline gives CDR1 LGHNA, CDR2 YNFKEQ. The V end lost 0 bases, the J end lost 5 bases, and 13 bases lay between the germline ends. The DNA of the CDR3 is TGTGCCAGCAGCCAAGATGGTGGGGTGTCTTATGGCTACACCTTC. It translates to CASSQDGGVSYGYTF.

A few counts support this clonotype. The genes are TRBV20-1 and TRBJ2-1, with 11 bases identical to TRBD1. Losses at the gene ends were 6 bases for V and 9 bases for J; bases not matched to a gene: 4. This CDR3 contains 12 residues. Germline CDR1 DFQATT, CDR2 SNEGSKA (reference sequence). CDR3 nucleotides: TGCAGTGCCCCGGACAGGGGGCTTGAGCAGTTCTTC. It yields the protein CSAPDRGLEQFF.

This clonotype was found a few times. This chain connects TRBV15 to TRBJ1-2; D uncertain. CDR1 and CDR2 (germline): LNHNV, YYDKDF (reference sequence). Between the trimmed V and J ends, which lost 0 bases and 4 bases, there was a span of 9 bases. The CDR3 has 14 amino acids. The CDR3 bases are TGTGCCACCAGCAGAGATTCGGGGTTCTATGGCTACACCTTC. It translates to CATSRDSGFYGYTF. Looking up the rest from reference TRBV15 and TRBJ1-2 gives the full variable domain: DAMVIQNPRYQVTQFGKPVTLSCSQTLNHNVMYWYQQKSSQAPKLLFHYYDKDFNNEADTPDNFQSRRPNTSFCFLDIRSPGLGDTAMYLCATSRDSGFYGYTFGSGTRLTVV.

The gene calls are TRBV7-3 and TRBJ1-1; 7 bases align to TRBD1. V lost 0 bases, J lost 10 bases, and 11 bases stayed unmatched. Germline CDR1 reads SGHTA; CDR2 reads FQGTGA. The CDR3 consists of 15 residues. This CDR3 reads CASSLTGGPPRGAFF. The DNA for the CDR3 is TGTGCCAGCAGCTTAACAGGGGGCCCACCGAGGGGAGCTTTCTTT.

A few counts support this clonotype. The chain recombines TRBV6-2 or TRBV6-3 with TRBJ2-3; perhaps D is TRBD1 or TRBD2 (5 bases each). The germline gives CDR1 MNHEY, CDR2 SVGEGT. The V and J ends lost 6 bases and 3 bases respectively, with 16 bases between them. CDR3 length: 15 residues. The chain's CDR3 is CASSILGPPTDTQYF. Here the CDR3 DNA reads TGTGCCAGCAGCATACTGGGACCCCCGACAGATACGCAGTATTTT.

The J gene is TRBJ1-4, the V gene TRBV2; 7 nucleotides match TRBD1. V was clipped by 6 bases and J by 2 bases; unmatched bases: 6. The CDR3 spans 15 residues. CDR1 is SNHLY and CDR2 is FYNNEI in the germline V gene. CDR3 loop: CASRLQGRTNEKLFF. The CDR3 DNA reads TGTGCCAGCAGATTACAGGGGAGGACTAATGAAAAACTGTTTTTT.

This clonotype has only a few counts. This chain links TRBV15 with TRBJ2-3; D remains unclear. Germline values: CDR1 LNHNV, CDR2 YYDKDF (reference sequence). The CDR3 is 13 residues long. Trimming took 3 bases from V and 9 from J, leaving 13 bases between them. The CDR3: CATSSSPSYTQYF. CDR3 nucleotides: TGTGCCACCAGCAGTTCTCCATCGTACACGCAGTATTTT. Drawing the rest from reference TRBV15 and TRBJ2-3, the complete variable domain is DAMVIQNPRYQVTQFGKPVTLSCSQTLNHNVMYWYQQKSSQAPKLLFHYYDKDFNNEADTPDNFQSRRPNTSFCFLDIRSPGLGDTAMYLCATSSSPSYTQYFGPGTRLTVL.

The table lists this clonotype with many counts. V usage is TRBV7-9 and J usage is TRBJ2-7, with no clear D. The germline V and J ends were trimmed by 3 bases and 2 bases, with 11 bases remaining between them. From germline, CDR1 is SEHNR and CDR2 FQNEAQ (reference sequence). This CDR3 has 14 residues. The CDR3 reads CASSFGGQTYEQYV. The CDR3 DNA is TGTGCCAGCAGCTTCGGTGGGCAGACCTACGAGCAGTACGTC.

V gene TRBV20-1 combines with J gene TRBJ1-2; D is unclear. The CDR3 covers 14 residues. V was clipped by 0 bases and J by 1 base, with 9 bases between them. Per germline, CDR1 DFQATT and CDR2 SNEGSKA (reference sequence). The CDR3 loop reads CSARDPTINYGYTF. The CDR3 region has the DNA TGCAGTGCTAGAGATCCCACGATTAACTATGGCTACACCTTC.

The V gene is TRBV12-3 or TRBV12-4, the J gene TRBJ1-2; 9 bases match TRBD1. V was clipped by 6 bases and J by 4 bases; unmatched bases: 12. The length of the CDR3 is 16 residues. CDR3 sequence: CASRVGQGPALYGYTF. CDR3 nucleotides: TGTGCCAGCAGAGTAGGACAGGGGCCCGCGCTCTATGGCTACACCTTC.

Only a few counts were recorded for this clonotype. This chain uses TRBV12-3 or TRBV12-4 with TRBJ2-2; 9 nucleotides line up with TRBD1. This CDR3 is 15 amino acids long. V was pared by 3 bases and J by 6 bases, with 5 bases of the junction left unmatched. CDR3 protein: CASSLWDRASGELFF. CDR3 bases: TGTGCCAGCAGTTTGTGGGACAGGGCGTCCGGGGAGCTGTTTTTT.

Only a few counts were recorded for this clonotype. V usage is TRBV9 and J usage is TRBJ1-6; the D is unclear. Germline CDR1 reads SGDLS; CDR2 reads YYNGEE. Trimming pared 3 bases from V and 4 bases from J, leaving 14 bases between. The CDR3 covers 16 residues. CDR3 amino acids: CASSDPAGGYNSPLHF. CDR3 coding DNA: TGTGCCAGCAGCGACCCGGCGGGCGGTTATAATTCACCCCTCCACTTT.